This T cell receptor (beta chain) stems from a study of cytomegalovirus exposure and HLA in healthy donors. Study-wide context: Most genotyped donors, 81% of about 400, had Caucasian-associated genetic ancestry. Whole-study results and caveats: TRBV6-2, TRBV6-3 and other indistinguishable V segments were excluded. A later look showed TCR association rates differing by HLA locus, highest for DRB1 and lowest for HLA-C.

Concerning this clone: What it binds is not known.

Germline loops: CDR1 MGHDK, CDR2 SYGVNS. This CDR3 has 15 amino acids. The ends were cut back, 3 bases at V and 6 bases at J, with 14 bases in the middle. PCR used 60 Vbeta primers and 13 Jbeta primers. Data came from immunoSEQ multiplex PCR; TCRdb stores just in-frame clones and leaves some out. The sample includes approximately 180,000 clones, about 75% of them seen just once. The V call is TRBV25-1, the J call TRBJ2-2, with TRBD1 as a possible D gene (6 bases). This TCR was sampled from a man aged 35 to 55 in good health and CMV-seropositive. Sequences were obtained from PBMCs. The DNA for the CDR3 is TGTGCCAGCAGTGAGTGGACAGCAACACCCGGGGAGCTGTTTTTT. Residues: CASSEWTATPGELFF.